This is a list of T cell receptor beta chains from one sample in a study of T-cell reconstitution after alpha-beta-depleted transplantation in children. Using its own MiXCR run on the PCR reads, TCRdb lists one record per CDR3 protein. The data hold about 610,000 distinct CDR3 sequences, with over 9.5% observed a single time. The specimen was PBMCs from the stem cell graft donor, collected from the stem cell graft. All receptors come from a human donor who donated a stem cell graft to a child with acute myeloid leukemia. CDR3s include the opening cysteine and the closing phenylalanine or tryptophan. D genes are given only for firm matches. Not every row has a clone size; where given, it reads once, few, many or a size class.

clone size: -
D gene: -
V gene: TRBV29-1
J gene: TRBJ2-3
CDR3 DNA: TGCAGCGTTGACAGCGTGGCAGATACGCAGTATTTT
CDR3 protein: CSVDSVADTQYF

clone size: -
D gene: -
V gene: TRBV7-2
J gene: TRBJ2-6
CDR3 DNA: TGTGCCAGCAGTTACGACGGTGAACGCTCTGGGGCCAACGTCCTGACTTTC
CDR3 protein: CASSYDGERSGANVLTF

clone size: -
D gene: TRBD2
V gene: TRBV5-6
J gene: TRBJ2-1
CDR3 DNA: TGTGCCAGCAGCTTGTGGGGCGGGAGTTTGGTTGAGCAGTTCTTC
CDR3 protein: CASSLWGGSLVEQFF

clone size: many
D gene: TRBD1
V gene: TRBV12-3/TRBV12-4
J gene: TRBJ2-3
CDR3 DNA: TGTGCCAGCAGGACCGGGACAGGGGGCCCCACAGATACGCAGTATTTT
CDR3 protein: CASRTGTGGPTDTQYF

clone size: few
D gene: TRBD2
V gene: TRBV5-1
J gene: TRBJ2-2
CDR3 DNA: TGCGCCAGCAGACGGGAGGCCGTCGGGGAGCTGTTTTTT
CDR3 protein: CASRREAVGELFF

clone size: -
D gene: -
V gene: TRBV4-2
J gene: TRBJ2-3
CDR3 DNA: TGTGCCAGCAGCTCCTCCGCGGGCGGCACAGATACGCAGTATTTT
CDR3 protein: CASSSSAGGTDTQYF

clone size: few
D gene: TRBD1
V gene: TRBV29-1
J gene: TRBJ1-2
CDR3 DNA: TGCAGCGTTGAAGGGACAGGGAGAAATGGCTACACCTTC
CDR3 protein: CSVEGTGRNGYTF

clone size: many
D gene: -
V gene: TRBV15
J gene: TRBJ2-7
CDR3 DNA: TGTGCCACCAGCAGAGATTTTGGTGAGCAGTACTTC
CDR3 protein: CATSRDFGEQYF

clone size: few
D gene: -
V gene: TRBV4-2
J gene: TRBJ2-2
CDR3 DNA: TGTGCCAGCAGCCTTCAGTCATCCGGGACGAACACCGGGGAGCTGTTTTTT
CDR3 protein: CASSLQSSGTNTGELFF

clone size: -
D gene: TRBD1
V gene: TRBV7-2
J gene: TRBJ2-5
CDR3 DNA: TGTGCCAGCAGCGACCGGGACAGGGGGCGCGAAGAGACCCAGTACTTC
CDR3 protein: CASSDRDRGREETQYF

clone size: many
D gene: TRBD1
V gene: TRBV12-3/TRBV12-4
J gene: TRBJ1-2
CDR3 DNA: TGTGCCAGCAGTCCGGGACAGCCCTTAAGCTATGGCTACACCTTC
CDR3 protein: CASSPGQPLSYGYTF

clone size: few
D gene: -
V gene: TRBV29-1
J gene: TRBJ1-1
CDR3 DNA: TGCAGCGTCGTCAGGGCGGGGGAAGCTTTCTTT
CDR3 protein: CSVVRAGEAFF

clone size: -
D gene: -
V gene: TRBV14
J gene: TRBJ2-7
CDR3 DNA: TGTGCCAGCAGCGCGCCCGACGGCGAGCAGTACTTC
CDR3 protein: CASSAPDGEQYF

clone size: -
D gene: -
V gene: TRBV7-6
J gene: TRBJ2-3
CDR3 DNA: TGTGCCAGCAGCGTACTCCTAGGAAATACAGATACGCAGTATTTT
CDR3 protein: CASSVLLGNTDTQYF

clone size: -
D gene: TRBD1
V gene: TRBV7-9
J gene: TRBJ1-1
CDR3 DNA: TGTGCCAGCAGCTTGTCAAACGCAGGGGGCACTGAAGCTTTCTTT
CDR3 protein: CASSLSNAGGTEAFF

clone size: few
D gene: TRBD1
V gene: TRBV18
J gene: TRBJ1-5
CDR3 DNA: TGTGCCAGCTCACCTGGACAGGGGCCAGGTCAGCCCCAGCATTTT
CDR3 protein: CASSPGQGPGQPQHF

clone size: few
D gene: TRBD2
V gene: TRBV11-1
J gene: TRBJ2-7
CDR3 DNA: TGTGCCAGCAGCGCCCCTAGCGGGAGGGCCACCGAGCAGTACTTC
CDR3 protein: CASSAPSGRATEQYF

clone size: -
D gene: -
V gene: TRBV7-6
J gene: TRBJ2-1
CDR3 DNA: TGTGCCAGCAGCTTAGCGAGGGGCCATCCCAACAATGAGCAGTTCTTC
CDR3 protein: CASSLARGHPNNEQFF

clone size: few
D gene: -
V gene: TRBV7-2
J gene: TRBJ2-7
CDR3 DNA: TGTGCCAGCAGCTTGGGTTGGGCAGTTTCCTACGAGCAGTACTTC
CDR3 protein: CASSLGWAVSYEQYF

clone size: few
D gene: -
V gene: TRBV20-1
J gene: TRBJ2-7
CDR3 DNA: TGCAGTGCTATTAGCGGCCTTTCCTACGAGCAGTACTTC
CDR3 protein: CSAISGLSYEQYF

clone size: many
D gene: -
V gene: TRBV10-3
J gene: TRBJ2-5
CDR3 DNA: TGTGCCATCAGTGAGTACCAAGAGACCCAGTACTTC
CDR3 protein: CAISEYQETQYF

clone size: -
D gene: -
V gene: TRBV12-3/TRBV12-4
J gene: TRBJ1-1
CDR3 DNA: TGTGCCAGCTCGGCGATCGGGGGCACTGAAGCTTTCTTT
CDR3 protein: CASSAIGGTEAFF

clone size: many
D gene: -
V gene: TRBV20-1
J gene: TRBJ2-7
CDR3 DNA: TGCAGTGCACGGACCCCTCCCAACGAGCAGTACTTC
CDR3 protein: CSARTPPNEQYF

clone size: -
D gene: TRBD1
V gene: TRBV6-2/TRBV6-3
J gene: TRBJ1-2
CDR3 DNA: TGTGCCAGCACCAAAAGGAAGGGACAGGGGTTCGACAACTATGGCTACACCTTC
CDR3 protein: CASTKRKGQGFDNYGYTF

clone size: many
D gene: -
V gene: TRBV30
J gene: TRBJ2-2
CDR3 DNA: TGTGCCTGGAAGCGGCGGGTGTACGGGGAGCTGTTTTTT
CDR3 protein: CAWKRRVYGELFF

clone size: -
D gene: TRBD1
V gene: TRBV19
J gene: TRBJ1-2
CDR3 DNA: TGTGCCAGTACCCCCCGTACAGGGGTTTTGGGCTACACCTTC
CDR3 protein: CASTPRTGVLGYTF

clone size: -
D gene: TRBD1
V gene: TRBV7-7
J gene: TRBJ2-2
CDR3 DNA: TGTGCTAGCACCCTCGGACAGGGGGCGGGCGGGGAGCTGTTTTTT
CDR3 protein: CASTLGQGAGGELFF

clone size: -
D gene: -
V gene: TRBV20-1
J gene: TRBJ1-3
CDR3 DNA: TGCAGTGCTAGAAGTCGTGTGGCAGGGTCCGGAAACACCATATATTTT
CDR3 protein: CSARSRVAGSGNTIYF

clone size: few
D gene: TRBD2
V gene: TRBV20-1
J gene: TRBJ2-3
CDR3 DNA: TGCAGTGCTCCACCGGAACTAGCGGGAACCACAGATACGCAGTATTTT
CDR3 protein: CSAPPELAGTTDTQYF

clone size: -
D gene: -
V gene: TRBV20-1
J gene: TRBJ2-1
CDR3 DNA: TGCAGTGCTAGAGATCCGGCGGGTGGAAATGAGCAGTTCTTC
CDR3 protein: CSARDPAGGNEQFF

clone size: -
D gene: TRBD1
V gene: TRBV28
J gene: TRBJ2-5
CDR3 DNA: TGTGCCAGCAGTAAACAGGGGTACCAAGAGACCCAGTACTTC
CDR3 protein: CASSKQGYQETQYF

clone size: few
D gene: -
V gene: TRBV20-1
J gene: TRBJ2-3
CDR3 DNA: TGCAGTGCTTACAGGGCCTCAGATACGCAGTATTTT
CDR3 protein: CSAYRASDTQYF

clone size: few
D gene: -
V gene: TRBV29-1
J gene: TRBJ2-2
CDR3 DNA: TGCAGCGTCTCAGTCACCGGGGAGCTGTTTTTT
CDR3 protein: CSVSVTGELFF

clone size: few
D gene: -
V gene: TRBV7-2
J gene: TRBJ2-4
CDR3 DNA: TGTGCCAGCAGCCCCCAAGTGGGGTTCCAAAACATTCAGTACTTC
CDR3 protein: CASSPQVGFQNIQYF

clone size: few
D gene: -
V gene: TRBV30
J gene: TRBJ2-7
CDR3 DNA: TGTGCCTGGAGGTTCACAGGGATAGGGGCCTACGAGCAGTACTTC
CDR3 protein: CAWRFTGIGAYEQYF

clone size: many
D gene: TRBD2
V gene: TRBV5-4
J gene: TRBJ2-7
CDR3 DNA: TGTGCCAGCAGCTCTCCAACTAGCGGGACAGCCTACGAGCAGTACTTC
CDR3 protein: CASSSPTSGTAYEQYF

clone size: few
D gene: TRBD1
V gene: TRBV4-2
J gene: TRBJ1-4
CDR3 DNA: TGTGCCAGCAGCCAAGCGGGACAGGGGGCCCAAGACGAAAAACTGTTTTTT
CDR3 protein: CASSQAGQGAQDEKLFF

clone size: many
D gene: TRBD1
V gene: TRBV7-9
J gene: TRBJ1-2
CDR3 DNA: TGTGCCAGCAGCTTACCCGACAGGGGGCAATCTACCTATGGCTACACCTTC
CDR3 protein: CASSLPDRGQSTYGYTF

clone size: -
D gene: TRBD1
V gene: TRBV6-2/TRBV6-3
J gene: TRBJ1-3
CDR3 DNA: TGTGCCAGCACCCTCGACAGGGCCAACGGAAACACCATATATTTT
CDR3 protein: CASTLDRANGNTIYF

clone size: many
D gene: TRBD1
V gene: TRBV6-2/TRBV6-3
J gene: TRBJ1-2
CDR3 DNA: TGTGCCAGCAGGTCCGGGACAGGGTTCGGCTACACCTTC
CDR3 protein: CASRSGTGFGYTF

clone size: few
D gene: TRBD1
V gene: TRBV18
J gene: TRBJ2-5
CDR3 DNA: TGTGCCAGCTCACCTGGGACAGGGGCGTTCGAGACCCAGTACTTC
CDR3 protein: CASSPGTGAFETQYF

clone size: many
D gene: -
V gene: TRBV5-6
J gene: TRBJ2-1
CDR3 DNA: TGTGCCAGCAGCCTGCCGAGGGGGAGCTCCTACAATGAGCAGTTCTTC
CDR3 protein: CASSLPRGSSYNEQFF

clone size: many
D gene: -
V gene: TRBV9
J gene: TRBJ2-7
CDR3 DNA: TGTGCCAGCAGCGTAGCTGGGGGGAGCTCCTACGAGCAGTACTTC
CDR3 protein: CASSVAGGSSYEQYF

clone size: -
D gene: TRBD1
V gene: TRBV15
J gene: TRBJ1-1
CDR3 DNA: TGTGCCACCAGCAGGGCTTCAGGGGGCACTGAAGCTTTCTTT
CDR3 protein: CATSRASGGTEAFF

clone size: many
D gene: -
V gene: TRBV7-8
J gene: TRBJ2-7
CDR3 DNA: TGTGCCAGCAGCTTTCGTCAGGAGGGGCAGTACTTC
CDR3 protein: CASSFRQEGQYF

clone size: -
D gene: -
V gene: TRBV4-3
J gene: TRBJ2-7
CDR3 DNA: TGCGCCAGCAGCCAGGGGGGAGCGGCGGACGAGCAGTACTTC
CDR3 protein: CASSQGGAADEQYF

clone size: -
D gene: TRBD1
V gene: TRBV15
J gene: TRBJ1-3
CDR3 DNA: TGTGCCACCAGCAGAGATGTTACAGGGGCTGGAAACACCATATATTTT
CDR3 protein: CATSRDVTGAGNTIYF

clone size: many
D gene: -
V gene: TRBV6-5
J gene: TRBJ2-7
CDR3 DNA: TGTGCCAGCGGTTCCAGGCACGTCTACGAGCAGTACTTC
CDR3 protein: CASGSRHVYEQYF

clone size: many
D gene: TRBD1
V gene: TRBV4-2
J gene: TRBJ1-1
CDR3 DNA: TGTGCCAGCAGCCGACAGGGGGTGAGCACTGAAGCTTTCTTT
CDR3 protein: CASSRQGVSTEAFF

clone size: -
D gene: TRBD2
V gene: TRBV5-1
J gene: TRBJ2-3
CDR3 DNA: TGCGCCAGCAGCTTGGAGGGTACAATCAGCGGGGATAGCACAGATACGCAGTATTTT
CDR3 protein: CASSLEGTISGDSTDTQYF

clone size: many
D gene: -
V gene: TRBV29-1
J gene: TRBJ2-3
CDR3 DNA: TGCAGCGTTTCGTTACGGAACACAGATACGCAGTATTTT
CDR3 protein: CSVSLRNTDTQYF

clone size: many
D gene: -
V gene: TRBV9
J gene: TRBJ2-7
CDR3 DNA: TGTGCCAGCAGCGTGGGGGAGCAGTACTTC
CDR3 protein: CASSVGEQYF

clone size: -
D gene: TRBD2
V gene: TRBV12-3/TRBV12-4
J gene: TRBJ2-3
CDR3 DNA: TGTGCCAGCAGTTTATACGGGAGGGACCCAGATACGCAGTATTTT
CDR3 protein: CASSLYGRDPDTQYF

clone size: -
D gene: TRBD1
V gene: TRBV6-1
J gene: TRBJ1-1
CDR3 DNA: TGTGCCAGCAGTCAGAGGGGGCCGCACTCTGAAGCTTTCTTT
CDR3 protein: CASSQRGPHSEAFF

clone size: -
D gene: -
V gene: TRBV5-6
J gene: TRBJ2-1
CDR3 DNA: TGTGCCAGCAGTAGGGGGGGACTCGTGTTCTTC
CDR3 protein: CASSRGGLVFF

clone size: -
D gene: -
V gene: TRBV19
J gene: TRBJ2-1
CDR3 DNA: TGTGCCAGTAGTACCTTACAGGGACTCTCCTACAATGAGCAGTTCTTC
CDR3 protein: CASSTLQGLSYNEQFF

clone size: -
D gene: -
V gene: TRBV7-2
J gene: TRBJ2-4
CDR3 DNA: TGTGCCAAAATAGCGGTCGGAGGGTCCCTAGCCAAAAACATTCAGTACTTC
CDR3 protein: CAKIAVGGSLAKNIQYF